This TCR beta chain emerged from a study of a mutant IDH1 vaccine in newly diagnosed glioma. For the study at large: Patients' prior therapy spanned radiotherapy, temozolomide, or both; most underwent both.

This table comes from immunoSEQ multiplex PCR, and its TCRdb copy is limited to in-frame clones, with some not included. The sample includes about 58,000 clones, around four fifths of them seen just once. Time point noted: week 5, during vaccination. The content of each vaccine dose was 300 ug of mutant IDH1 20-mer peptide, and topical imiquimod accompanied it. Points from the study as a whole: Any relationship between pseudoprogression and changes in top peripheral T cell clonotypes seemed absent.

As to this clone: Its target is unknown.

V was clipped by 4 bases and J by 5 bases, with 11 bases between them. The V gene's germline CDR1 is LNHDA and CDR2 SQIVND (reference sequence). This CDR3 has 13 amino acids. The specimen was PBMCs, collected from a glioma patient whose treatment included an IDH1 peptide vaccine. The TCR was taken from a woman in her fifties or sixties with glioma. The chain is built from TRBV19 and TRBJ1-2; no definite D call. CDR3 nucleotide sequence: TGTGCCAGTAGTACGGAAGGTTTTTATGGCTACACCTTC. Amino acids: CASSTEGFYGYTF.